The 9 T cell receptor beta chains presented below share a single source sample, sequenced in a study of control samples from healthy donors and cancer patients. Some clones are missing from TCRdb's copy, which holds only in-frame ones; the method was immunoSEQ multiplex PCR. Of around 100,000 clones listed, around 92% are singletons. The sample taken for sequencing was blood. Receptor source: a woman in her late teens or twenties in good health.

The chain carries TRBV25-1 and TRBJ1-6; TRBD1 is a possible D gene (5 bases). The CDR3 spans 15 residues. Germline loops: CDR1 MGHDK, CDR2 SYGVNS. V lost 4 bases to trimming and J lost 0 bases, with 7 bases between them. CDR3: CASSVTGSYNSPLHF. The CDR3 bases are TGTGCCAGCAGTGTCACAGGCTCCTATAATTCACCCCTCCACTTT.

V gene TRBV29-1 combines with J gene TRBJ2-1, with 10 bases that match TRBD2. The CDR3 runs 13 residues. Trimming took 7 bases from V and 6 from J; bases not matched to a gene: 6. Germline assignment: CDR1 SQVTM and CDR2 ANQGSEA. The CDR3 DNA reads as TGCAGCGGCCTACTAGCGGGGAGCAATGAGCAGTTCTTC. It is translated as CSGLLAGSNEQFF.

The chain is built from TRBV19 and TRBJ1-1, with a tentative D call TRBD1 (6 bases). The CDR3 extends over 15 amino acids. Germline CDR1 LNHDA, CDR2 SQIVND (reference sequence). The V and J ends lost 0 bases and 4 bases respectively, with 12 bases between them. The CDR3 loop reads CASSIDLQGSTEAFF. The CDR3, as DNA: TGTGCCAGTAGTATAGACCTACAGGGAAGCACTGAAGCTTTCTTT.

This rearrangement joins TRBV20-1 to TRBJ2-1, with D possibly called TRBD1 or TRBD2 (6 bases each). Germline V gene sequence: CDR1 DFQATT, CDR2 SNEGSKA (reference sequence). This CDR3 has 11 residues. CDR3 loop: CRAGRGGEQFF. In nucleotides, the CDR3 is TGCAGGGCAGGCAGGGGAGGCGAGCAGTTCTTC.

J is TRBJ1-6 and V is TRBV7-9; perhaps TRBD1 as D (6 bases). The CDR3 runs to 14 residues. Looked up from germline, CDR1 is SEHNR and CDR2 is FQNEAQ (reference sequence). Trimming removed 5 bases from V and 10 bases from J, with 15 bases in between. DNA for the CDR3: TGTGCCAGCAGCGGCACAGGGTATGTCTCACCCCTCCACTTT. Encoded protein: CASSGTGYVSPLHF. Based on the CDR3 plus reference TRBV7-9 and TRBJ1-6, the full variable domain is DTGVSQNPRHKITKRGQNVTFRCDPISEHNRLYWYRQTLGQGPEFLTYFQNEAQLEKSRLLSDRFSAERPKGSFSTLEIQRTEQGDSAMYLCASSGTGYVSPLHFGNGTRLTVT.

The count of this clone is one. CDR3 DNA: TGTGCCAGCAGCTTAACAGGACTAGGGACGGAGACCCAGTACTTC. Protein: CASSLTGLGTETQYF. The chain employs TRBV7-2 and TRBJ2-5, with 7 bases lining up with TRBD2. Germline CDR1 is SGHTA and CDR2 is FQGNSA. V was pared by 2 bases and J by 5 bases, with 8 bases of the junction left unmatched. This CDR3 has 15 amino acids.

This chain links TRBV11-2 with TRBJ2-2; D remains ambiguous. The CDR3 spans 13 residues. The germline gives CDR1 SGHAT, CDR2 FQNNGV. The germline V and J ends were trimmed by 6 bases and 6 bases, with 11 bases remaining between them. The CDR3 coding sequence is TGTGCCAGCAGTCCCAGTGTGCCCGGGGAGCTGTTTTTT. Protein: CASSPSVPGELFF. The whole variable domain, remainder taken from reference TRBV11-2 and TRBJ2-2, is EAGVAQSPRYKIIEKRQSVAFWCNPISGHATLYWYQQILGQGPKLLIQFQNNGVVDDSQLPKDRFSAERLKGVDSTLKIQPAKLEDSAVYLCASSPSVPGELFFGEGSRLTVL.

The chain uses TRBV24-1 and TRBJ2-1; the D gene is possibly TRBD1 (6 bases). The germline V gene has CDR1 KGHDR and CDR2 SFDVKD. V shed 6 bases and J shed 8 bases, with 10 bases lying between them. The CDR3 is 12 amino acids. CDR3 in DNA: TGTGCCACCAGTTCAGGGGTGGATGAGCAGTTCTTC. It translates to CATSSGVDEQFF.

This chain uses TRBV7-9 with TRBJ2-1; no firm D call. The germline CDR1 and CDR2 sequences are SEHNR and FQNEAQ (reference sequence). Trimming removed 6 bases at V and 0 bases at J, with 12 bases between. This CDR3 is 15 amino acids long. CDR3 nucleotides: TGTGCCAGCAGTGTTAGGGATCCCTCCTACAATGAGCAGTTCTTC. Encoded protein: CASSVRDPSYNEQFF.